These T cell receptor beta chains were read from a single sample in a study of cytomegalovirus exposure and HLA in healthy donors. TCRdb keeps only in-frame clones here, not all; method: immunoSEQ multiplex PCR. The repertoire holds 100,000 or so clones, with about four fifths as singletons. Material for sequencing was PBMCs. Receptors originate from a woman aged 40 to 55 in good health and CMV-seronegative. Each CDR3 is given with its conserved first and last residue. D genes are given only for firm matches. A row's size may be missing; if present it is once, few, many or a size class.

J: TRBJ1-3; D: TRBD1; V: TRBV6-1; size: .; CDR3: CASREQGAFGNTIYF; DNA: TGTGCCAGCAGGGAACAGGGGGCGTTTGGAAACACCATATATTTT
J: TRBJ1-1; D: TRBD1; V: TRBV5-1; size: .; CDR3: CASSPSQGAPNTEAFF; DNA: TGCGCCAGCAGCCCCTCACAGGGGGCTCCGAACACTGAAGCTTTCTTT
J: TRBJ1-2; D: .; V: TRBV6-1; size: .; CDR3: CASWRVGDYGYTF; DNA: TGTGCCAGCTGGAGGGTGGGGGACTATGGCTACACCTTC
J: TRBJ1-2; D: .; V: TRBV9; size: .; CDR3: CASSAGGAMVRGYTF; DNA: TGTGCCAGCAGCGCCGGGGGAGCTATGGTGCGTGGCTACACCTTC
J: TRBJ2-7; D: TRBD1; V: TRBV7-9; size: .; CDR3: CASSLLGTGSSYEQYF; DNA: TGTGCCAGCAGCTTACTTGGGACAGGCAGCTCCTACGAGCAGTACTTC
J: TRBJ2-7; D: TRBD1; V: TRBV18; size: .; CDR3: CASSPGTGHYEQYF; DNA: TGTGCCAGCTCACCCGGGACAGGTCACTACGAGCAGTACTTC
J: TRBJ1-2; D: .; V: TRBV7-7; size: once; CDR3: CASSPLQTRGYGYTF; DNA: TGTGCTAGCAGCCCCTTACAGACCCGGGGCTATGGCTACACCTTC
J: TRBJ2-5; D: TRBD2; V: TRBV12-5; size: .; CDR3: CASGTRTSSETQYF; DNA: TGTGCTAGTGGTACCAGGACTAGCTCGGAGACCCAGTACTTC
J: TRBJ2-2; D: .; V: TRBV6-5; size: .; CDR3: CASSYQGLGELSF; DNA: TGTGCCAGCAGTTACCAGGGGCTCGGGGAGCTGTCTTTT
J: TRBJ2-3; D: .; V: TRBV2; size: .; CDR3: CASSARQTDTQYF; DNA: TGTGCCAGCAGTGCCAGACAGACAGATACGCAGTATTTT
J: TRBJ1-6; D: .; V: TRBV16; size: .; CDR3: CASSTQAEAYNSPLHF; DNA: TGTGCCAGCAGCACACAGGCAGAGGCGTATAATTCACCCCTCCACTTT
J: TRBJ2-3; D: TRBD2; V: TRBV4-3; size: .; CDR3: CASSIQLAGSTDTQYF; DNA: TGCGCCAGCAGCATTCAACTAGCGGGAAGCACAGATACGCAGTATTTT
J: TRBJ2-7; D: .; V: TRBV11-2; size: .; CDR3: CASNINTAYEQYF; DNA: TGTGCCAGCAACATTAACACAGCCTACGAGCAGTACTTC
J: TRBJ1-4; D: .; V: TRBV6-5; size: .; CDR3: CASSFLGGGRGEKLFF; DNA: TGTGCCAGCAGTTTCCTCGGGGGGGGCCGGGGTGAAAAACTGTTTTTT
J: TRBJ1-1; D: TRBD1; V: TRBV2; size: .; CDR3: CASRDRTGGNNEAFF; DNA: TGTGCCAGCAGGGATAGGACAGGGGGAAATAATGAAGCTTTCTTT
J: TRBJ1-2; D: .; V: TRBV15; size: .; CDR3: CATSRDRTANYGYTF; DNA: TGTGCCACCAGCAGAGATCGGACAGCTAACTATGGCTACACCTTC
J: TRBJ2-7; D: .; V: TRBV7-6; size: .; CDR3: CASSHQGYEQYF; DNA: TGTGCCAGCAGCCACCAGGGCTACGAGCAGTACTTC
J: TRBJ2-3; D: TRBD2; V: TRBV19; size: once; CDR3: CASSPSSGTDTQYF; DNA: TGTGCCAGTAGTCCATCTAGCGGAACAGATACGCAGTATTTT
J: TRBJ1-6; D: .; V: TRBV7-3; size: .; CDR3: CASRSGSENSPLHF; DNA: TGTGCCAGCCGTTCGGGGAGTGAAAATTCACCCCTCCACTTT
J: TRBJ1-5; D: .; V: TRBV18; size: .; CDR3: CASSTDSGQPQHF; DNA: TGTGCCAGCTCTACGGACAGCGGTCAGCCCCAGCATTTT
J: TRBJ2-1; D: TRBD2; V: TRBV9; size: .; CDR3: CASSERGGTSYNEQFF; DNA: TGTGCCAGCAGCGAGCGGGGGGGGACCTCCTACAATGAGCAGTTCTTC
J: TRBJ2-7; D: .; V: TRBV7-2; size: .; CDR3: CASSLGGLALREQYF; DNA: TGTGCCAGCAGCTTAGGAGGCCTAGCGCTCCGGGAGCAGTACTTC
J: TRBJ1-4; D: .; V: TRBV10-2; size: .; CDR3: CASSVYSGEKLVF; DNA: TGCGCCAGCAGTGTCTACTCGGGGGAAAAACTGGTTTTT
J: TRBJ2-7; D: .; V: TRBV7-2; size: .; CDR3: CASSLIQTGPYEQYF; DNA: TGTGCCAGCAGCTTAATTCAGACAGGCCCCTACGAGCAGTACTTC
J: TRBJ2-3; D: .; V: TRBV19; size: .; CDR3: CASRLYGFTDTQYF; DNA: TGTGCCAGCAGACTATACGGCTTCACAGATACGCAGTATTTT
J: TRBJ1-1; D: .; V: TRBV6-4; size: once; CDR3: CASREGMNTEAFF; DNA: TGTGCCAGCAGGGAGGGTATGAACACTGAAGCTTTCTTT
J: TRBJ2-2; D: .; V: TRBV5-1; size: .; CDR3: CASSLEGLQGTGELFF; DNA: TGCGCCAGCAGCTTGGAGGGACTACAGGGAACCGGGGAGCTGTTTTTT
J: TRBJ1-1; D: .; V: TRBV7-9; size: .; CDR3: CASSFRRREKNTEAFF; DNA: TGTGCCAGCAGCTTTCGCCGCAGGGAAAAGAACACTGAAGCTTTCTTT
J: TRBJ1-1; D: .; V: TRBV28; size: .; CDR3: CASSLPLNTEAFF; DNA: TGTGCCAGCAGTTTACCGTTGAACACTGAAGCTTTCTTT
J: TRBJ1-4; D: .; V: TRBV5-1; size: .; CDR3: CASREWNEKLFF; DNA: TGCGCTTCCAGGGAATGGAATGAAAAACTGTTTTTT
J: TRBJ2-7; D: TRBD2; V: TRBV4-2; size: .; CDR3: CASSHVMGTRSAKSSYEQYF; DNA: TGTGCCAGCAGCCACGTCATGGGGACTAGGTCCGCTAAGAGCTCCTACGAGCAGTACTTC
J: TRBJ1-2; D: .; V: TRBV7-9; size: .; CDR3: CASSLALAGFLGYTF; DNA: TGTGCCAGCAGCTTAGCGTTGGCAGGGTTTCTCGGCTACACCTTC
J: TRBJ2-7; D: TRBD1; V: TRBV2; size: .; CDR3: CASIPGTVKFEQYF; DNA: TGTGCCAGCATCCCCGGGACAGTAAAATTCGAGCAGTACTTC
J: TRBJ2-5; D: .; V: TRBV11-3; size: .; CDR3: CASSLVRGQTQYF; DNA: TGTGCCAGCAGCTTAGTCCGGGGTCAGACCCAGTACTTC
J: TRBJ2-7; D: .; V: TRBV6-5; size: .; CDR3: CASSYSGGRSPGEQYF; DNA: TGTGCCAGCAGTTACTCGGGTGGCAGGTCACCAGGCGAGCAGTACTTC
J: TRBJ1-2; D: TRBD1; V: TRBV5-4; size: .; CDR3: CASSLAGLQGVNYGYTF; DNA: TGTGCCAGCAGCTTGGCCGGTCTCCAGGGGGTGAACTATGGCTACACCTTC
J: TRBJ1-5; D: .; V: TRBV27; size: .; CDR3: CASSKVRARAPQHF; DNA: TGTGCCAGCTCTAAGGTTCGGGCGCGGGCGCCCCAGCATTTT
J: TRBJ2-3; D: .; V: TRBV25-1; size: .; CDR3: CASSFGTHTDTQYF; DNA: TGTGCCAGCAGTTTCGGGACTCACACAGATACGCAGTATTTT
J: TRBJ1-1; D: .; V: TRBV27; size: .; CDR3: CASKIRGNTEAFF; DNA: TGTGCCAGCAAAATCAGGGGTAACACTGAAGCTTTCTTT
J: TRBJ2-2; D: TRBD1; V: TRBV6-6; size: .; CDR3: CASSGTGGWSGELFF; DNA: TGTGCCAGCAGCGGGACAGGGGGCTGGTCCGGGGAGCTGTTTTTT